The T cell receptor beta chain under discussion was sequenced for a study of blood T cell repertoires in COVID-19. The overall study: COVID-19 samples collected from the United States, Italy and Spain covered acute and convalescent phases.

Source study methods: From reference gene primer amplification, estimates of nucleated cell counts were derived. Assay used: immunoSEQ multiplex PCR; TCRdb lists only in-frame clones, some missing. V, J and clone size are taken as reported in that table, and D and trimming were inferred from the DNA itself. This table has about 310,000 clones, roughly 90% appearing once. Seattle's cohort entered during active infection and was followed longitudinally. The ends were cut back, 3 bases at V and 3 bases at J, with 15 bases in the middle. Germline V CDR1 and CDR2: SGHDN, FVKESK. The CDR3 has 17 amino acids.

Sequenced: peripheral blood. This chain joins TRBV14 and TRBJ2-6; possible D gene TRBD1, 5 bases. This receptor was identified in a woman between 35 and 50 years old with COVID-19, enrolled during active disease. The CDR3 DNA reads as TGTGCCAGCAGCCACGTACTCAGGGTCCATGGGGCCAACGTCCTGACTTTC. Translated: CASSHVLRVHGANVLTF.